This is a list of T cell receptor beta chains from one sample in a study of graft-versus-host responses after intestinal transplantation. Profiling relied on immunoSEQ multiplex PCR, and the TCRdb table lists in-frame clones only, not all of them. The sample lists around 36,000 clones, 90% to 95% occurring once. These receptors have no known antigen. The input for sequencing was unstimulated CD8+ T cells sorted from spleen or lymph node cells, taken before transplant. These receptors were collected from a human donor who was the organ donor for an intestinal transplant. CDR3s include the opening cysteine and the closing phenylalanine or tryptophan. The D gene is left open where the match is weak. Clone sizes are given selectively: once, few, many, or a class where the clone is expanded.

TRBV27,once,TRBJ1-6,.,TGTGCCAGCAGTTTATCAGACAACTATAATTCACCCCTCCACTTT,CASSLSDNYNSPLHF
TRBV4-3,.,TRBJ2-7,.,TGCGCCAGCAGCCAAGTTTTTCCGGGCTCCTACGAGCAGTACTTC,CASSQVFPGSYEQYF
TRBV5-1,.,TRBJ2-1,TRBD2,TGCGCCAGCAGCTTGGCGGGGGGTAATGAGCAGTTCTTC,CASSLAGGNEQFF
TRBV6-5,once,TRBJ2-7,TRBD2,TGTGCCAGCAGTTACGGACTAGCGGGAGCCTACGAGCAGTACTTC,CASSYGLAGAYEQYF
TRBV27,.,TRBJ1-4,TRBD1,TGTGCCAGCAGCCCACAGGGGGCCCGCAATCTGTTTTTT,CASSPQGARNLFF
TRBV27,.,TRBJ2-7,TRBD2,TGTGCCAGCAGCCCTAGCGGAGCCTACGAGCAGTACTTC,CASSPSGAYEQYF
TRBV7-9,.,TRBJ2-7,.,TGTGCCAGCAGCCCTGGGGCTGGGGACGAGCAGTACTTC,CASSPGAGDEQYF
TRBV19,.,TRBJ2-1,TRBD1,TGTGCCAGTAGTACCCTCCTCGACAGGGAAATAAGCTCCTACAATGAGCAGTTCTTC,CASSTLLDREISSYNEQFF
TRBV6-6,.,TRBJ1-1,.,TGTGCCAGCAGTCCGCCAGAGAACACTGAAGCTTTCTTT,CASSPPENTEAFF
TRBV9,.,TRBJ2-1,TRBD2,TGTGCCAGCAGCGTAGACCCGGGACTAGCGGGGGAGAGCTCCTACAATGAGCAGTTCTTC,CASSVDPGLAGESSYNEQFF
TRBV6-6,.,TRBJ2-1,TRBD2,TGTGCCAGCAGCACAACTAGCGGGGGGGCCAATGAGCAGTTCTTC,CASSTTSGGANEQFF
TRBV4-3,.,TRBJ2-3,TRBD1,TGCGCCAGCAGCCAAGGACCGGGACAGGGCGCAGATACGCAGTATTTT,CASSQGPGQGADTQYF
TRBV14,.,TRBJ2-3,.,TGTGCCAGCAGCGACCGAGGGAGTCTGGATACGCAGTATTTT,CASSDRGSLDTQYF
TRBV29-1,.,TRBJ2-7,.,TGCAGCGTTCTACAGGGCGGCGAGCAGTACTTC,CSVLQGGEQYF